This section outlines one TCR beta chain sequence together with its context. The antigen is unknown. TCRdb re-called the reads through MiXCR, storing one row per CDR3 protein. Among approximately 500,000 distinct CDR3 sequences listed, about 11% were seen once. The source of the sample is a study of T cell repertoires in cytomegalovirus infection. Study-level findings and limits: Cumulative public TCR beta family frequency identified carriers of CMV plus the relevant HLA.

Germline CDR1 and CDR2: LNHDA and SQIVND (reference sequence). The CDR3 sequence is 16 residues long. V lost 1 base and J lost 0, with 9 bases in between. This TCR came from a human donor in good health (CMV status not recorded). Some clones in this sample may be carry-over from other donors' samples. The sequenced material came from PBMCs. The gene calls are TRBV19 and TRBJ2-2; D not certain. CDR3 residues: CASSIVVGPNTGELFF. Here the CDR3 DNA reads TGTGCCAGTAGTATAGTCGTCGGTCCGAACACCGGGGAGCTGTTTTTT.